Described below is a single T cell receptor beta chain sequence and its context. Its matching antigen is unknown. CDR3 length: 13 residues. The ends were cut back, 5 bases at V and 4 bases at J, with 11 bases in the middle. Looked up from germline, CDR1 is KGHSH and CDR2 is LQKENI. The data originate from a study of shared clonotypes between healthy human individuals. Study summary: Donors, aged 18 to 49, were two women and a few men. General study results and limits: About 5% of naive CD4 clonotypes were shared across four donors. Estimated richness values were generally larger in naive subsets than in memory subsets.

Repertoires were generated with immunoSEQ multiplex PCR, while TCRdb's copy carries only in-frame clones and drops some. Among some 1.5 million clones listed, 95% to 99% were seen once. This receptor was taken from a man aged 25-45 years in good health. This chain links TRBV18 with TRBJ1-2, with D possibly TRBD1 on 6 matching bases. The sequenced material came from naive CD4+ T cells sorted from blood. The subset here: CD45RA+ positively selected. CDR3: CASSSGQIYGYTF. The CDR3 region has the DNA TGTGCCAGCTCATCCGGACAGATCTATGGCTACACCTTC.